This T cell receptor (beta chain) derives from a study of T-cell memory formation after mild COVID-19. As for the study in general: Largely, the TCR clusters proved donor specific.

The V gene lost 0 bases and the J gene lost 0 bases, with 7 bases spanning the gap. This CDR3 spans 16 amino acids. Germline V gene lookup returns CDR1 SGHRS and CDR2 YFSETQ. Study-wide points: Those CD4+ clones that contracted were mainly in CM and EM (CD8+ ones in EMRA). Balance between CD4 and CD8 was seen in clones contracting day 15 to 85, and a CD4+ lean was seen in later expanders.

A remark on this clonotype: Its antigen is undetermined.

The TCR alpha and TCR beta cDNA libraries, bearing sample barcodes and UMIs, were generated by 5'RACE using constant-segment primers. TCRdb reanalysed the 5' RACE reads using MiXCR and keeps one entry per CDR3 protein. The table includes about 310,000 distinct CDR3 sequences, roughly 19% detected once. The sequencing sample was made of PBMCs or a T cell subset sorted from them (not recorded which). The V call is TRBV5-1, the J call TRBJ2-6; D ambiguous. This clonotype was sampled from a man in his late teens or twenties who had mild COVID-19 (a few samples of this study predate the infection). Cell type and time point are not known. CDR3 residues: CASSLDSFSGANVLTF. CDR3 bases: TGCGCCAGCAGCTTGGACAGCTTCTCTGGGGCCAACGTCCTGACTTTC.